This T cell receptor beta chain is drawn from a study of blood T cell repertoires in COVID-19. Profiled with immunoSEQ multiplex PCR; TCRdb holds only in-frame clones, not every one. Of 220,000 or so clones in the sample, around 89% were seen once. Germline V lookup: CDR1 LNHDA, CDR2 SQIVND (reference sequence). This CDR3 comprises 14 residues. J lost 2 bases, V lost 10 bases, and 3 bases had no gene match. The sample was PBMCs or T cells enriched from blood (not recorded which). The V call is TRBV19, the J call TRBJ2-5; the match to TRBD2 covers 14 bases. This receptor was obtained from a woman between 18 and 30 years old in a cohort exposed to, infected with or recovered from COVID-19 (not recorded which). The DNA for the CDR3 is TGTGCCACCAGGACTAGCGGGGGGCAAGAGACCCAGTACTTC. It encodes CATRTSGGQETQYF.